This T cell receptor (beta chain) was identified during a study of blood T cell repertoires in COVID-19 (dated by TCRdb to 2019 to 2021). Notes on the research overall: Collaborator samples came from the United States, Italy and Spain and covered acute and convalescent phases of COVID-19. Deeply sampled blood TCRbeta repertoires from subjects exposed to, actively infected with, or recovered from COVID-19 were included in the dataset. The sample metadata nearly always contained a de-identified subject ID, COVID-19 status, age in years and sex. The repertoires were released in a freely available public database intended as a resource for research on the immune response to SARS-CoV-2. Where available, HLA class I and class II types were obtained from metadata supplied by the sample provider rather than from assay-based typing. The prospective study material was composed of cDNA or gDNA derived from T cells, B-cell-depleted T cells, or PBMCs. The samples were drawn from the first 160 participants of the ongoing ImmuneRACE study and from 1,254 subjects provided by 6 global collaborators.

TCRbeta CDR3 regions were amplified from genomic DNA by means of the immunoSEQ Assay, a bias-controlled multiplex PCR. On the authors' methods: Nucleated cell counts per sample were estimated from amplification of reference gene primers within the assay. Sequence reads were collapsed and filtered to measure the absolute abundance of every unique TCRbeta CDR3 rearrangement. Productive Simpson clonality was computed per sample as the square root of Simpson's diversity index over productive rearrangements. The immuneACCESS repertoire file appears here via TCRdb, limited to in-frame rearrangements. These files lack a portion of the clones; in checked studies, under half of the deficit traces to unresolved V genes, and the cause of the others is not known. V and J calls and clone size are given by that table; D and trimming were obtained from the DNA. The sample has some 80,000 clones on record, roughly 85% of them singletons. The top ten constitute 8% to 10% of the sample.

This clone was recorded once. Its antigen is not yet known. One base away there is no much larger clone; base qualities are not given. Overall study outcomes, separate from this receptor: The amount of clinical and demographic metadata varied by source and participant and was provided uncurated.

At one collaborating source in Seattle, patients were enrolled during active infection and were followed longitudinally through the course of disease. Whole blood was collected in K2EDTA tubes by collaborating institutions according to the institutions' own protocols. For TCRbeta analysis, collaborators shipped samples in one of three forms: frozen whole blood, isolated PBMCs, or DNA extracted from either of those sample types. This TCR derives from a middle-aged man with COVID-19, enrolled during active disease. Sequences were obtained from peripheral blood.

The CDR3 region reads CAWSGWGQGARSPLHF. The nucleotide sequence reads TGTGCCTGGAGTGGGTGGGGACAGGGGGCTCGGTCACCCCTCCACTTT. This receptor chain uses TRBV30 and TRBJ1-6; 12 nucleotides in the junction match TRBD1. The germline V gene (reference sequence) gives CDR1 as GTSNPN and CDR2 as SVGIG. The CDR3 numbers 16 residues from cysteine through phenylalanine. This entry keeps only the CDR3 DNA: 48 bases, framed from base 1. V has 1 base trimmed and J has 10 bases trimmed; junction bases matching no gene number 8.